Shown below are 12 T cell receptor beta chains from a single sample sequenced in a study of response to subunit inactivated influenza vaccine (dated by TCRdb to between 2017 and 2018). The library was made by RT-PCR. Sequenced on an Illumina HiSeq 2500. TCRdb applied fastp at Q25 and MiXCR to the public reads, then kept only in-frame beta chains. Rows are unified per CDR3 protein, each entry keeping the most common DNA and genes. This sample has roughly 190,000 distinct CDR3 sequences in its table, and roughly an eighth of those were observed once. Roughly 26% of the sample comes from the top ten. This specimen was CD8+ T cells sorted from PBMCs, taken about 5 days after vaccination. The receptors come from a man aged 50 or older who received an inactivated influenza vaccine. Donor details come from another sample of the same person, matched by shared clones.

The chain recombines TRBV12-3 or TRBV12-4 with TRBJ2-1; D gene ambiguous. V shed 7 bases and J shed 6 bases, with 7 bases lying between them. CDR3 length: 11 amino acids. CDR3: CASKSSNEQFF. CDR3 bases: TGTGCCAGCAAGAGTAGCAATGAGCAGTTCTTC.

V usage is TRBV3-1 and J usage is TRBJ2-6; maybe TRBD2 (6 bases). V was pared by 0 bases and J by 0 bases, with 12 bases between. This CDR3 has 18 amino acids. The V gene's germline CDR1 is LGHDT and CDR2 YNNKEL (reference sequence). As DNA, the CDR3 is TGTGCCAGCAGCCAAGATAGGGACTCCAGCTCTGGGGCCAACGTCCTGACTTTC. Its translation is CASSQDRDSSSGANVLTF.

This chain uses TRBV4-3 with TRBJ2-2; D ambiguous. V shed 0 bases and J shed 2 bases, with 7 bases lying between them. CDR1 and CDR2 from the germline V gene are LGHNA and YSLEER. The CDR3 sequence is 15 residues long. This CDR3 reads CASSQDSRNTGELFF. In nucleotides, the CDR3 is TGCGCCAGCAGCCAAGATAGTCGCAACACCGGGGAGCTGTTTTTT.

The chain carries TRBV5-6 and TRBJ2-6; D is ambiguous. This CDR3 has 15 amino acids. Germline-derived CDR1 and CDR2 are SGHDT and YYEEEE. V was pared by 0 bases and J by 4 bases, with 8 bases between. CDR3 residues: CASSLALYGANVLTF. The CDR3 nucleotides read TGTGCCAGCAGCTTGGCACTATACGGGGCCAACGTCCTGACTTTC.

The gene calls are TRBV29-1 and TRBJ2-7; a possible D gene is TRBD2 (6 bases). CDR1 is SQVTM, CDR2 ANQGSEA, per germline. The CDR3 has 15 amino acids. V shed 2 bases and J shed 4 bases, with 18 bases lying between them. CDR3 nucleotide sequence: TGCAGCGTTGAATACGCCCGACTAGACTCTTACGAGCAGTACTTC. This gives the protein CSVEYARLDSYEQYF.

This clonotype was seen repeatedly, ten times or more. The chain couples TRBV20-1 to TRBJ2-1; 10 nucleotides agree with TRBD2. Germline trimming cut 2 bases from V and 4 bases from J; bases unmatched to any gene: 2. Looked up from germline, CDR1 is DFQATT and CDR2 is SNEGSKA (reference sequence). The length of the CDR3 is 14 residues. The CDR3 DNA reads TGCAGTGCTAGACTAGCGGGAGAGTACAATGAGCAGTTCTTC. This translates into CSARLAGEYNEQFF.

The V gene is TRBV6-1, the J gene TRBJ2-5, with 8 bases aligning to TRBD1. CDR1 is MNHNS and CDR2 is SASEGT in the germline V gene. The CDR3 spans 14 residues. The ends lost 6 bases at V and 2 bases at J; junction bases unmatched: 5. CDR3 loop: CASSSYRGQETQYF. Written as DNA, the CDR3 is TGTGCCAGCAGCTCATACAGGGGGCAAGAGACCCAGTACTTC.

J is TRBJ1-1 and V is TRBV12-3 or TRBV12-4; D is perhaps TRBD1 (6 bases). The length of the CDR3 is 14 residues. V was clipped by 3 bases and J by 3 bases, with 11 bases between them. The chain's CDR3 is CASSFGGLDTEAFF. Here the CDR3 DNA reads TGTGCCAGCAGTTTCGGGGGGCTGGACACTGAAGCTTTCTTT.

The chain has TRBV6-2 or TRBV6-3 and TRBJ2-5; possibly TRBD1 for D (6 bases). The CDR3 extends over 16 amino acids. The V gene lost 7 bases and the J gene lost 0 bases, with 18 bases spanning the gap. Germline assignment: CDR1 MNHEY and CDR2 SVGEGT. CDR3 amino acids: CASTERDKGYQETQYF. The CDR3 nucleotides read TGTGCCAGCACCGAACGGGACAAAGGCTACCAAGAGACCCAGTACTTC.

The gene calls are TRBV4-3 and TRBJ2-7; D not certain. This CDR3 has 15 amino acids. Germline lookup yields CDR1 LGHNA and CDR2 YSLEER. With 4 bases removed from V and 2 bases from J, the gap between germline ends came to 15 bases. CDR3 nucleotides: TGCGCCAGCAGCCCCGGGTCTCTGTCTACCTACGAGCAGTACTTC. Protein sequence: CASSPGSLSTYEQYF.

This chain's CDR3 is CASSFLWGIGDTEAFF. The CDR3 DNA follows: TGTGCCAGCAGCTTCTTATGGGGGATAGGTGACACTGAAGCTTTCTTT. The chain has TRBV11-2 and TRBJ1-1; D possibly corresponds to TRBD1 (5 bases). V lost 3 bases and J lost 3, with 17 bases in between. The CDR3 length is 16 residues. CDR1 and CDR2 from the germline V gene are SGHAT and FQNNGV.

To note about this clonotype: A read error may account for a junction end that differs from germline. J is TRBJ2-3 and V is TRBV15, with 11 bases fitting TRBD2. From germline, CDR1 is LNHNV and CDR2 YYDKDF (reference sequence). The CDR3 consists of 16 residues. The CDR3 DNA is TGTGCCACCAGCAGAGATCTAGCGGGGGGCACAGATATGCAGTATTTT. It encodes CATSRDLAGGTDMQYF.